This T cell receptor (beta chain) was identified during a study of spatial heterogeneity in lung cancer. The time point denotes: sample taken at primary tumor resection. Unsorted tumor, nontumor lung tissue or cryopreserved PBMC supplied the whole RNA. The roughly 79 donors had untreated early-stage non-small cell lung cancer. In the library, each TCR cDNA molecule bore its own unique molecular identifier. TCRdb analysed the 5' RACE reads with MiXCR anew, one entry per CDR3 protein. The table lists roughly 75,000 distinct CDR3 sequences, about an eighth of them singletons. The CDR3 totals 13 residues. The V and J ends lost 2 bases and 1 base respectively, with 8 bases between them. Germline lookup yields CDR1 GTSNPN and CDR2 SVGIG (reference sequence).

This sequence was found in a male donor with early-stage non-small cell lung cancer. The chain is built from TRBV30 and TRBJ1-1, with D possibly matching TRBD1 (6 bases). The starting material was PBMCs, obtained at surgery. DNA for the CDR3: TGTGCCTGGAGTCTAGGGGGGAACACTGAAGCTTTCTTT. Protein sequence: CAWSLGGNTEAFF. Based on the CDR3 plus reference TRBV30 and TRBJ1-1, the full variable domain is SQTIHQWPATLVQPVGSPLSLECTVEGTSNPNLYWYRQAAGRGLQLLFYSVGIGQISSEVPQNLSASRPQDRQFILSSKKLLLSDSGFYLCAWSLGGNTEAFFGQGTRLTVV.